This TCR beta chain was identified in a study of blood T cell repertoires in COVID-19 (TCRdb year 2020). About the investigation overall: Samples from collaborators originated in the United States, Italy and Spain and spanned both the acute and convalescent phases of COVID-19. Nearly every sample came with metadata listing a de-identified subject ID, COVID-19 status, age in years and sex. Subjects who had been exposed to COVID-19, were actively infected with it, or had recovered from it provided the deeply sampled blood TCRbeta repertoires that made up the dataset. Samples were obtained from the ongoing ImmuneRACE study (first 160 participants) and from over 1,000 subjects provided by 6 global collaborators. The repertoires were released in a freely available public database intended as a resource for research on the immune response to SARS-CoV-2. The prospective study material was composed of cDNA or gDNA derived from T cells, B-cell-depleted T cells, or PBMCs. Where HLA class I and class II types were available, the types were taken from metadata supplied by the sample provider, not from assay-based typing.

Here is what the overall study found, with its caveats: How much clinical and demographic metadata was included differed by source and by participant, and the metadata was provided uncurated.

TCRbeta CDR3 regions were amplified from genomic DNA using the immunoSEQ Assay, a bias-controlled multiplex PCR. The published analysis was carried out like this. Within the assay, amplification of reference gene primers was used to estimate how many nucleated cells each sample contained. Sequence reads were collapsed and filtered to measure the absolute abundance of every unique TCRbeta CDR3 rearrangement. For each sample, productive Simpson clonality was calculated by taking the square root of Simpson's diversity index across productive rearrangements. Here the immuneACCESS table is served through TCRdb, limited to in-frame sequences with V and J called. Missing clones are a known gap in these copies; in checked studies unresolved V genes cover under half, and the rest lacks a known reason. That table supplies the V and J calls and clone size; D and trimming were determined from the DNA. In all, the sample holds 150,000 to 200,000 clones, and roughly 83% of those were seen once. Around 8.6% of the sample is taken by the ten largest.

Enrolling through a virtual design, the prospective study's participants ranged in age from about 18 to 100 years and lived across about two dozen United States geographic areas. Cohort assignment in the prospective study relied on participant-reported clinical history from a screening survey and a study questionnaire. For ImmuneRACE Cohort 3, a participant was defined as recovered based on two consecutive negative NP/OP PCR tests, clearance by a healthcare professional, or resolution of symptoms. In the prospective study, whole blood, serum and a nasopharyngeal or oropharyngeal swab were collected from each participant by mobile phlebotomists. Over an approximately 2-month period, participants in the prospective study had the option of providing additional blood draws and questionnaires. Before DNA extraction, blood samples from the prospective study were shipped at room temperature or frozen.

For this clone: The target of this receptor is not known. No quality values exist for individual bases; no much larger clone is one base distant.

The CDR3 contains 16 residues, cysteine and phenylalanine counted. Of the read, only the CDR3 DNA is kept; its 48 bases are in frame from base 1. For this chain, trimming is 3 bases at the V end and 5 bases at the J end, and the number of junction bases without a gene match is 12. CDR1 and CDR2 were assigned from the germline V gene (reference sequence) as SEHNR and FQNEAQ. The chain couples TRBV7-9 to TRBJ2-7; 8 middle bases align to TRBD1. This TCR came from a young woman who had recovered from COVID-19. The sample consisted of PBMCs or T cells enriched from blood (not recorded which). The nucleotide sequence is TGTGCCAGCAGCTTTACCATGCGGGACAGGATCCACGAGCAGTACTTC. This sequence encodes CASSFTMRDRIHEQYF.